This T cell receptor (beta chain) stems from a study of cytomegalovirus exposure and HLA in healthy donors. Primers for the PCR totalled 60 Vbeta and 13 Jbeta. This table comes from immunoSEQ multiplex PCR, and its TCRdb copy is limited to in-frame clones, with some not included. This table has over 120,000 clones, around 80% appearing once. The CDR3 loop spans 15 amino acids. After removal of 8 bases from V and 2 bases from J, the junction contained 12 bases not matched to a gene. In germline, CDR1 is MNHNS, CDR2 SASEGT. The sequence came from a woman aged 25 to 39 in good health and CMV-seronegative. The sequencing sample was made of PBMCs. The V call is TRBV6-1, the J call TRBJ2-7, with 7 bases fitting TRBD2. The CDR3 region is CASGRGGRATYEQYF. CDR3 in DNA: TGTGCCAGCGGTAGGGGTGGGAGGGCCACCTACGAGCAGTACTTC.